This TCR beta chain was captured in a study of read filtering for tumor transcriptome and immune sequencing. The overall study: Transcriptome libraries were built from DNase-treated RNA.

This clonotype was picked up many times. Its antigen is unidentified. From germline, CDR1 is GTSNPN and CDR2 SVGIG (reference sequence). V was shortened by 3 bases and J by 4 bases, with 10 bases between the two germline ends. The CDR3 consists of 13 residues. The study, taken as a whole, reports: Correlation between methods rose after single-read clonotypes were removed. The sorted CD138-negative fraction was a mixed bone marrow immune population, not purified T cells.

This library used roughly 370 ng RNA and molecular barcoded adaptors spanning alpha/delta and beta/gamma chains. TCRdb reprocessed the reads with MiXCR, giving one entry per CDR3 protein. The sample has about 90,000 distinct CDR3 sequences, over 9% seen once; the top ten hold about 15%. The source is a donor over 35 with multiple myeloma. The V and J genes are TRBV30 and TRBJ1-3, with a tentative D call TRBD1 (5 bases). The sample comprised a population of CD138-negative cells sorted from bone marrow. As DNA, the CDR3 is TGTGCCTGGAGAGGGACGTGGGGAAACACCATATATTTT. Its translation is CAWRGTWGNTIYF.